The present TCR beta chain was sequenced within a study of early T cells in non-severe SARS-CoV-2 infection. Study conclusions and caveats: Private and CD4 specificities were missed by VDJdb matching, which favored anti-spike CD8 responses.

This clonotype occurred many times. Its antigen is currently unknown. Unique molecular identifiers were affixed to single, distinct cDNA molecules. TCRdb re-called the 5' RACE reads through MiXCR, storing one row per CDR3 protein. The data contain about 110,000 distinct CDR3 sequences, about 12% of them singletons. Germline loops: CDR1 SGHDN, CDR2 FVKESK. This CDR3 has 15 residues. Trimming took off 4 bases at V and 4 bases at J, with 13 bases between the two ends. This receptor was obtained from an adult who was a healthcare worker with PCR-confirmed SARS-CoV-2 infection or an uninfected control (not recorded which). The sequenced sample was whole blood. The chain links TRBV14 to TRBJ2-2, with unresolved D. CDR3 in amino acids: CASSPPKSSTGELFF. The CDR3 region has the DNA TGTGCCAGCAGCCCCCCCAAGAGTAGCACCGGGGAGCTGTTTTTT.